This T cell receptor (beta chain) stems from a study of cytomegalovirus exposure and HLA in healthy donors. General study findings and limits: Based on reports, TCR beta sequences accurately predicted HLA-A and HLA-B alleles for most subjects. In a later analysis, at a false discovery rate of 0.05, about 15,000 TCR beta sequences were associated with HLA alleles.

In the PCR, 60 Vbeta and 13 Jbeta primers were used. Sequencing used immunoSEQ multiplex PCR; TCRdb keeps in-frame clones, though not all of them. Among approximately 200,000 clones listed, over 75% were seen once. J was trimmed by 2 bases and V by 6 bases; bases with no gene match: 3. Per the germline V gene, CDR1 is MNHNY and CDR2 is SVGAGI (reference sequence). This CDR3 has 13 amino acids. Concerning this clone itself: The target antigen is unknown.

The sequence derives from a young man in good health and CMV-seronegative. Material for sequencing was PBMCs. The chain has TRBV6-6 and TRBJ1-2; 7 bases map to TRBD1. CDR3 sequence: CASSPQGNYGYTF. CDR3 DNA: TGTGCCAGCAGCCCACAGGGGAACTATGGCTACACCTTC.